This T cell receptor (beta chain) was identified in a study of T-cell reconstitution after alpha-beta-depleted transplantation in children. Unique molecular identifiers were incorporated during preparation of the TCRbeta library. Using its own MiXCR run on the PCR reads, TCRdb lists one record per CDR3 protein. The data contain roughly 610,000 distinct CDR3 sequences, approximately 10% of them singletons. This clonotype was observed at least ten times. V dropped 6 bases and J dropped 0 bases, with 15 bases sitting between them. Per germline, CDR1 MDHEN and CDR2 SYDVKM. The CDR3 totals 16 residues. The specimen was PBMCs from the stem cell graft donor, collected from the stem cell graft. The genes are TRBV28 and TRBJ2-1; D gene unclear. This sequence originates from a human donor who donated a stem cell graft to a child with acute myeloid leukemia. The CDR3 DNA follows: TGTGCCAGCAGCTCCCCCCGCAGGACCTCCTACAATGAGCAGTTCTTC. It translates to CASSSPRRTSYNEQFF.